Below, one TCR beta chain is given with its context. This sample is drawn from a study of blood T cell repertoires in COVID-19. Study context: Samples representing acute and convalescent COVID-19 were sourced from the United States, Italy and Spain. Sample material is recorded as cDNA or gDNA derived from T cells, B-cell-depleted T cells, or PBMCs.

Per the study methods: Estimated nucleated cell counts came from reference gene primer amplification. The assay was immunoSEQ multiplex PCR, and TCRdb's table has in-frame clones only and misses some. V and J calls and clone size follow that table, whereas D and trimming were derived from the DNA. The sample holds some 100,000 clones, approximately 85% seen once. Germline lookup yields CDR1 SQVTM and CDR2 ANQGSEA. V lost 1 base and J 1 base, leaving 8 bases between the germline ends. This CDR3 comprises 13 residues. The sample taken for sequencing was peripheral blood. The rearrangement uses TRBV29-1 and TRBJ2-7, with a tentative D call TRBD2 (5 bases). This TCR derives from a woman aged 55-75 years with acute or convalescent COVID-19. Written as DNA, the CDR3 is TGCAGCGTTGAAGCGGGATTTTCCTACGAGCAGTACTTC. Translating it yields CSVEAGFSYEQYF.